These T cell receptor beta chains were read from a single sample in a study of graft-versus-host responses after intestinal transplantation. The method was immunoSEQ multiplex PCR; TCRdb's version includes in-frame clones alone and lacks a portion of them. The sample yields approximately 5,500 clones, 25% to 35% seen once. Sequenced here: alloreactive CD4+ T cells from a mixed lymphocyte reaction culture, sampled before transplantation. The origin of the receptors is a human patient who was an organ donor for intestinal transplantation. Each CDR3 is given with its conserved first and last residue. D genes are given only for firm matches. Some rows mark clone size as missing; the rest say once, few, many or name a class of expanded clone.

TRBV7-9	.	TRBJ1-2	.	TGTGCCAGCAGCCCCCGGGGGTTAGGAGATGGCTACACCTTC	CASSPRGLGDGYTF
TRBV5-8	.	TRBJ2-3	few	TGTGCCAGCAGTTCTAGCACAGATACGCAGTATTTT	CASSSSTDTQYF
TRBV6-9	.	TRBJ2-5	few	TGTGCCAGCAGTTACTCGAGGACGGGAAAAGAGACCCAGTACTTC	CASSYSRTGKETQYF
TRBV27	.	TRBJ1-5	.	TGTGCCAGCAGTTTAGCAGGAAGCAATCAGCCCCAGCATTTT	CASSLAGSNQPQHF
TRBV6-5	TRBD1	TRBJ2-3	few	TGTGCCAGCAGTGCGACAGGGGGCACAGATACGCAGTATTTT	CASSATGGTDTQYF
TRBV9	TRBD2	TRBJ2-2	many	TGTGCCAGCAGCACCCAACCGGGACTAGCGGGGGGGATCGGGGAGCTGTTTTTT	CASSTQPGLAGGIGELFF
TRBV5-4	.	TRBJ2-1	few	TGTGCCAGCAGCTTTCCCGGGGCCTACAATGAGCAGTTCTTC	CASSFPGAYNEQFF
TRBV7-8	.	TRBJ1-1	.	TGTGCCAGCAGCTTAGGACAGAACACTGAAGCTTTCTTT	CASSLGQNTEAFF
TRBV10-3	.	TRBJ2-7	few	TGTGCCATCAGGGGGGACGGTTACGAGCAGTACTTC	CAIRGDGYEQYF
TRBV28	.	TRBJ1-1	medium-sized	TGTGCCAGCAGTCCCGTTCTGGCGAACACTGAAGCTTTCTTT	CASSPVLANTEAFF
TRBV19	TRBD2	TRBJ2-1	few	TGTGCCAGTAGTATAGAACTAGCGGGTAATGAGCAGTTCTTC	CASSIELAGNEQFF
TRBV5-4	.	TRBJ1-1	medium-sized	TGTGCCAGCAGCGTACCGGGACTAGAAGCTTTCTTT	CASSVPGLEAFF
TRBV6-5	TRBD1	TRBJ1-3	.	TGTGCCAGCAGTGCGACAGGGGCAGGAAACACCATATATTTT	CASSATGAGNTIYF
TRBV19	TRBD1	TRBJ2-2	once	TGTGCCAGTAGTATCGGGACAGTAAACACCGGGGAGCTGTTTTTT	CASSIGTVNTGELFF
TRBV10-2	TRBD1	TRBJ1-1	large	TGCGCCAGCAGGGGGACAGGGGGCACTGAAGCTTTCTTT	CASRGTGGTEAFF
TRBV30	.	TRBJ2-7	once	TGTGCCTGGGCCTTGGGGGGCCTCTACGAGCAGTACTTC	CAWALGGLYEQYF
TRBV6-1	TRBD2	TRBJ2-7	few	TGTGCCAGCAGCCTAGCGGGAACCTACGAGCAGTACTTC	CASSLAGTYEQYF
TRBV6-5	.	TRBJ2-3	.	TGTGCCAGCAGTCAAAGGACAGCCGGGGGTACGCAGTATTTT	CASSQRTAGGTQYF
TRBV5-1	TRBD2	TRBJ2-7	.	TGCGCCAGCAGCTGGACTAGCGGGGGTTTTTACGAGCAGTACTTC	CASSWTSGGFYEQYF
TRBV6-6	.	TRBJ1-2	few	TGTGCCAGCAGTTACCGGGACAACTATGGCTACACCTTC	CASSYRDNYGYTF
TRBV4-1	.	TRBJ2-3	few	TGCGCCAGCAGCCAAGATTCCCGTGGGGGGCGCACAGATACGCAGTATTTT	CASSQDSRGGRTDTQYF
TRBV7-2	TRBD1	TRBJ2-7	.	TGTGCCAGCAGCCCCACCCGGACAGGGATATACGAGCAGTACTTC	CASSPTRTGIYEQYF
TRBV6-5	.	TRBJ1-1	.	TGTGCCAGCAGTAGGGGCTTCGGTGAAGCTTTCTTT	CASSRGFGEAFF
TRBV7-6	.	TRBJ2-5	.	TGTGCCAGCAGCTTAATCTCTGAGACCCAGTACTTC	CASSLISETQYF
TRBV18	TRBD2	TRBJ2-1	.	TGTGCCAGCTCACCACTAGCGGGAGGAAATGAGCAGTTCTTC	CASSPLAGGNEQFF
TRBV6-5	TRBD2	TRBJ2-1	medium-sized	TGTGCCAGCAGTAGTTTTGCGGGAGGATACAATGAGCAGTTCTTC	CASSSFAGGYNEQFF
TRBV6-5	.	TRBJ2-2	.	TGTGCCAGCAGTGAAATGATTCAGGGGGAGCTGTTTTTT	CASSEMIQGELFF
TRBV6-5	.	TRBJ2-5	few	TGTGCCAGCAGTCCTCTGTATAGGGAGGTGACCCAGTACTTC	CASSPLYREVTQYF
TRBV19	.	TRBJ2-5	.	TGTGCCAGTAGTATAGATAAAGTGACCCAGTACTTC	CASSIDKVTQYF
TRBV5-1	TRBD2	TRBJ2-1	.	TGCGCCAGCAGCTTGGCGGCGGGAGGAGGCAATGAGCAGTTCTTC	CASSLAAGGGNEQFF
TRBV7-2	.	TRBJ2-3	.	TGTGCCAGCAGCTTAGTGGGAGATACGCAGTATTTT	CASSLVGDTQYF
TRBV4-3	.	TRBJ1-2	.	TGCGCCAGCAGCCTCGACAACTATGGCTACACCTTC	CASSLDNYGYTF
TRBV10-3	.	TRBJ2-7	.	TGTGCCATCAGTGAGGCGGCCGGGCTGGGGAGCGGAAGAAGCTACGAGCAGTACTTC	CAISEAAGLGSGRSYEQYF
TRBV30	.	TRBJ1-5	.	TGTGCCTGGCCGCCGGCGGCAGGGGAACAGCCCCAGCATTTT	CAWPPAAGEQPQHF
TRBV5-6	.	TRBJ2-7	once	TGTGCCAGCAGCTTGAGGCGGGGGCTCTACGAGCAGTACTTC	CASSLRRGLYEQYF
TRBV9	.	TRBJ1-6	few	TGTGCCAGCAGCGTAACAGGCGCCAGGGATTCACCCCTCCACTTT	CASSVTGARDSPLHF
TRBV5-4	TRBD2	TRBJ2-3	.	TGTGCCAGCAGCCAAGGTCTAGCGGGGTTTGCAGATACGCAGTATTTT	CASSQGLAGFADTQYF
TRBV5-2	.	TRBJ2-6	.	TGTGCCAGCAAGAGTCTCCGAGAGTACACAAAGGCGGGCCAACGTCCTGACTTC	CASKSLREYTKAGQRPDF
TRBV5-6	TRBD1	TRBJ1-2	.	TGTGCCAGCAGCCTCGACAGGGCCTATGGCTACACCTTC	CASSLDRAYGYTF
TRBV18	TRBD1	TRBJ1-1	.	TGTGCCAGCTCACCGGGACAGGGCACTGAAGCTTTCTTT	CASSPGQGTEAFF
TRBV14	.	TRBJ2-7	.	TGTGCCAGCAGCCCGGACCCCGCCTTTGGAGAGCAGTACTTC	CASSPDPAFGEQYF
TRBV5-4	.	TRBJ1-2	.	TGTGCCAGCAGCTTGGGACATAACTATGGCTACACCTTC	CASSLGHNYGYTF
TRBV6-5	.	TRBJ2-3	.	TGTGCCAGCAGTTTTCGACGGGGCGCAGATACGCAGTATTTT	CASSFRRGADTQYF
TRBV19	.	TRBJ2-2	.	TGTGCCAGTAGTATTGGAGGGACGAACACCGGGGAGCTGTTTTTT	CASSIGGTNTGELFF
TRBV11-3	.	TRBJ2-3	few	TGTGCCAGCAGCCTAAGTAGGTGGGGGGGGCACACAGATACGCAGTATTTT	CASSLSRWGGHTDTQYF
TRBV30	.	TRBJ2-7	medium-sized	TGTGCCTGGAGTTTCTCACGGATTTCCTACGAGCAGTACTTC	CAWSFSRISYEQYF
TRBV7-9	.	TRBJ1-1	few	TGTGCCAGCAGCCCCGACACCTACACTGAAGCTTTCTTT	CASSPDTYTEAFF
TRBV7-2	TRBD2	TRBJ2-7	.	TGTGCCAGCAGCTTAGCGGGACTAACCCTCTACGAGCAGTACTTC	CASSLAGLTLYEQYF
TRBV4-1	.	TRBJ1-4	.	TGCGCCAGCAGCCGGTTTTACCTACAGGCAACTAATGAAAAACTGTTTTTT	CASSRFYLQATNEKLFF